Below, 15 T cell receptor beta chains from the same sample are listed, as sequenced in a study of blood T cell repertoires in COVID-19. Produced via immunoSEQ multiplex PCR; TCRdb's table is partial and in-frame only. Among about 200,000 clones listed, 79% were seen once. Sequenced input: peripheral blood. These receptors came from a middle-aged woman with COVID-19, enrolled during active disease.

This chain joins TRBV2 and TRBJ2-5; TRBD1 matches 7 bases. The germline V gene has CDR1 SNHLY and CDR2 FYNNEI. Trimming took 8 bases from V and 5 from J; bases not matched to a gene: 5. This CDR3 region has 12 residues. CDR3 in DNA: TGTGCCAGCCGGGACAGCTGGGAGACCCAGTACTTC. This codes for CASRDSWETQYF.

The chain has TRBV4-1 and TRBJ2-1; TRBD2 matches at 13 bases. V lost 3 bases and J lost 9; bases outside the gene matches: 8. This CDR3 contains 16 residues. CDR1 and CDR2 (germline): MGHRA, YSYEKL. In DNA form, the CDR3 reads TGCGCCAGCAGCCACCTCGGACTAGCGGGAGTGTTTGAGCAGTTCTTC. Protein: CASSHLGLAGVFEQFF.

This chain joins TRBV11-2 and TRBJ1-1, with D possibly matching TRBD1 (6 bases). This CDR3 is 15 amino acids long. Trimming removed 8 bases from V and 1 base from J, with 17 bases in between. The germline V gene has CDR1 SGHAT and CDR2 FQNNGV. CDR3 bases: TGTGCCAGCCTCCCGTTCGGGACACGGAACACTGAAGCTTTCTTT. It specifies CASLPFGTRNTEAFF.

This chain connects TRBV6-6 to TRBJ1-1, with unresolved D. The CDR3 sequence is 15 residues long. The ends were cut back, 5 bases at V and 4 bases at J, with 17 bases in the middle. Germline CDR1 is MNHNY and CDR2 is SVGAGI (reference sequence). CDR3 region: CASSSRVMLSTEAFF. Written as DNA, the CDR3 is TGTGCCAGCAGTAGCCGGGTGATGCTATCCACTGAAGCTTTCTTT.

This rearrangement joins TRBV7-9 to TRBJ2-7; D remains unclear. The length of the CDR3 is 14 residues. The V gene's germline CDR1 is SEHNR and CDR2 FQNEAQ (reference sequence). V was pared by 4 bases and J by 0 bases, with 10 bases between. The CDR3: CASSSQFVSYEQYF. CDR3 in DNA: TGTGCCAGCAGCTCACAATTTGTCTCCTACGAGCAGTACTTC. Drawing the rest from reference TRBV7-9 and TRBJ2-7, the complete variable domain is DTGVSQNPRHKITKRGQNVTFRCDPISEHNRLYWYRQTLGQGPEFLTYFQNEAQLEKSRLLSDRFSAERPKGSFSTLEIQRTEQGDSAMYLCASSSQFVSYEQYFGPGTRLTVT.

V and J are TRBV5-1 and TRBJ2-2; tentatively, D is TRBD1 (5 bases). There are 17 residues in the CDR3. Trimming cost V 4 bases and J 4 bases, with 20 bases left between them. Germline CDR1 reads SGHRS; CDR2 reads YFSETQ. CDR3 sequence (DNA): TGCGCCAGCAGCAATACTCGACAGACCCCGGGCACCGGGGAGCTGTTTTTT. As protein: CASSNTRQTPGTGELFF.

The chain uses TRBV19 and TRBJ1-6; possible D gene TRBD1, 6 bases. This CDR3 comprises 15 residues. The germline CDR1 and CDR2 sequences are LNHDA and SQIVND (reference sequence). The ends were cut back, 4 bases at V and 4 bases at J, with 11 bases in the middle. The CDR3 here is CASSTGGSYNSPLHF. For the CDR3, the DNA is TGTGCCAGTAGTACTGGGGGCAGTTATAATTCACCCCTCCACTTT.

CDR3 in amino acids: CASSLQGANTEAFF. CDR3 bases: TGCGCCAGCAGCTTGCAGGGTGCGAACACTGAAGCTTTCTTT. The chain is built from TRBV5-1 and TRBJ1-1, with D possibly TRBD1 on 5 matching bases. V was trimmed by 1 base and J by 1 base, leaving 8 bases between them. The CDR3 contains 14 residues. Germline loops: CDR1 SGHRS, CDR2 YFSETQ.

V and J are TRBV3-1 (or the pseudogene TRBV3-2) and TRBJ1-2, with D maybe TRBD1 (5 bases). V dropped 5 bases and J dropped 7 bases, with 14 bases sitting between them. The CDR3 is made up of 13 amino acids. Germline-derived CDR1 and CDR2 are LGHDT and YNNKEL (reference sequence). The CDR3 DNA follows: TGTGCCAGCAGCGACGCCCAGGGCGTTGGCTACACCTTC. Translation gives CASSDAQGVGYTF.

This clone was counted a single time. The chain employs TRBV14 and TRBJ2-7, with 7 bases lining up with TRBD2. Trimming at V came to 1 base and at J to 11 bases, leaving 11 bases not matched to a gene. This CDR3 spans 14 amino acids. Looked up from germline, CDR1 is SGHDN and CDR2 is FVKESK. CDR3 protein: CASSQVSGPGGKYF. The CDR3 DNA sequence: TGTGCCAGCAGCCAAGTTAGCGGACCGGGGGGAAAGTACTTC.

The CDR3 reads CACSPGLARDEQFF. The CDR3 DNA follows: TGTGCCTGTTCGCCGGGACTAGCGAGAGATGAGCAGTTCTTC. The V and J genes are TRBV30 and TRBJ2-1, with 10 bases matching TRBD2. Germline assignment: CDR1 GTSNPN and CDR2 SVGIG (reference sequence). The junction had 10 bases not matched to a gene; V was cut back by 6 bases and J by 8 bases. This CDR3 has 14 amino acids. Full variable domain (outside the CDR3, taken from reference TRBV30 and TRBJ2-1): SQTIHQWPATLVQPVGSPLSLECTVEGTSNPNLYWYRQAAGRGLQLLFYSVGIGQISSEVPQNLSASRPQDRQFILSSKKLLLSDSGFYLCACSPGLARDEQFFGPGTRLTVL.

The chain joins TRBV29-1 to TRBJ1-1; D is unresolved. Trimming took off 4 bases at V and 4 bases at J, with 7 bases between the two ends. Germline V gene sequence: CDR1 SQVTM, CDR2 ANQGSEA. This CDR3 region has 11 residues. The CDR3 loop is CSVGGSTEAFF. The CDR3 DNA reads TGCAGCGTTGGAGGAAGCACTGAAGCTTTCTTT.

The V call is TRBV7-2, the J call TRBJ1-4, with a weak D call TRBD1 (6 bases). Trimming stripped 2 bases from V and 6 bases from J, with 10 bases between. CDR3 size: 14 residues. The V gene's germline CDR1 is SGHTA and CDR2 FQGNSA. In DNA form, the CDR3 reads TGTGCCAGCAGCTTAAACAGGGTCGATGAAAAACTGTTTTTT. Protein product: CASSLNRVDEKLFF.

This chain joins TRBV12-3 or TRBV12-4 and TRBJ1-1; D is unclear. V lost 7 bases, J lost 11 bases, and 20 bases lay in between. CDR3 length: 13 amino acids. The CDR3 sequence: CASTFHGEGFAFF. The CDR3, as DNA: TGTGCCAGCACCTTTCACGGGGAGGGATTCGCTTTCTTT.

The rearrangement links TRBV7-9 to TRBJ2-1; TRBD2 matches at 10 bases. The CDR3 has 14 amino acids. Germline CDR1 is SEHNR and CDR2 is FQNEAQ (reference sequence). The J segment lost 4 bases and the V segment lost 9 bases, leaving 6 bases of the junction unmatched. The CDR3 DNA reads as TGTGCCAGTTACACTAGCGGGGCATACAATGAGCAGTTCTTC. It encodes CASYTSGAYNEQFF. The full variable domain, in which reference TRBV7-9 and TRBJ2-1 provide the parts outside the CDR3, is DTGVSQNPRHKITKRGQNVTFRCDPISEHNRLYWYRQTLGQGPEFLTYFQNEAQLEKSRLLSDRFSAERPKGSFSTLEIQRTEQGDSAMYLCASYTSGAYNEQFFGPGTRLTVL.